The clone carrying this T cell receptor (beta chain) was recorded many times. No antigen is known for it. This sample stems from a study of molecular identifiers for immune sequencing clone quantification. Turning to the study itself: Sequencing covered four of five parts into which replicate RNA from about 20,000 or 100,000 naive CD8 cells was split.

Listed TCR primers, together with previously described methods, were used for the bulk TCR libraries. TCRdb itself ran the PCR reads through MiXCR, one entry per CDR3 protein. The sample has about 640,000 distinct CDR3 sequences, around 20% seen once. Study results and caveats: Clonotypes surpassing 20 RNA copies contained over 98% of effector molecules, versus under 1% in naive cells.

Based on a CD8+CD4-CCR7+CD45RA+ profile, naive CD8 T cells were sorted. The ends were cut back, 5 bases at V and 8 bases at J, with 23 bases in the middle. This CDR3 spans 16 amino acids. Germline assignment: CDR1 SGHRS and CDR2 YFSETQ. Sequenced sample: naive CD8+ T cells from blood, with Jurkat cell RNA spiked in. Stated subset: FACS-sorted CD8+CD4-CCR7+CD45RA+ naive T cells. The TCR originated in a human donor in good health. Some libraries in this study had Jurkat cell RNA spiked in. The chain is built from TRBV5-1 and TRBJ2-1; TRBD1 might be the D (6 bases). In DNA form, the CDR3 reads TGCGCCAGCAGGCCTGATGGGGCCTTACAGGGAGATGAGCAGTTCTTC. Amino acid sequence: CASRPDGALQGDEQFF.